A few counts support the clone carrying this TCR beta chain. Its antigen remains unidentified. These data belong to a study of T cell repertoires in cytomegalovirus infection. The germline CDR1 and CDR2 sequences are SNHLY and FYNNEI. Trimming took 8 bases from V and 2 from J; bases not matched to a gene: 10. The CDR3 consists of 16 residues. TCRdb reanalysed the reads using MiXCR and keeps one entry per CDR3 protein. Counted here are about 60,000 distinct CDR3 sequences, around 21% occurring once; the ten biggest clones make up about 69%. Sequences were derived from CD8+ T cells from cultured PBMCs, sampled from culture after CMV antigen stimulation. The rearrangement joins TRBV2 to TRBJ1-5; 9 positions agree with TRBD1. This TCR came from a human donor in good health (CMV status not recorded). Some clones in this sample may be carry-over from other donors' samples. DNA for the CDR3: TGTGCCAGCCGCCGGGACAGGGTTAGGGGCAATCAGCCCCAGCATTTT. Amino acid sequence: CASRRDRVRGNQPQHF.